This paragraph covers one T cell receptor (beta chain) sequence. Its antigen is as yet unknown. This is likely a read error, given that the CDR3 carries no conserved phenylalanine or tryptophan at its end. No DNA is shown, since the ends of the CDR3 on it are uncertain; the CDR3 is the one TCRdb lists. Germline lookup yields CDR1 LGHNA and CDR2 YNFKEQ. Ends included, the CDR3 has 13 residues. RNA was extracted from bulk tissue without any cell sorting. This non-tumor lung sample came from over 3 cm beyond the tumor edge. The data belong to a study of tumor and adjacent non-tumor tissue in lung cancer. Study background: There were 11 to 13 adenocarcinoma, a couple of squamous cell carcinoma and 1 small cell lung cancer cases. Aged roughly 31 to 76 years, patients included 10 men and five or six women with stage I to III disease. Study-wide results and caveats: Tumor tissue had significantly higher TCR diversity than normal lung. Tumor repertoires had a smaller top 100 clone share than normal lung.

A modified ARM-PCR protocol with three rounds of nested PCR amplified TCRbeta. Via MiXCR, TCRdb re-called the multiplex PCR reads, giving one row per CDR3 protein. The sample gives over 80,000 distinct CDR3 sequences, about 80% of which show up once; around 30% is in the top ten. The chain carries TRBV4-2 and TRBJ2-5. The sequenced sample was distant non-tumor lung tissue. The TCR originated in a man in his fifties or sixties with small cell lung cancer. CDR3 region: CASSQEAEETQYL.